This TCR beta chain is from a study of CD8 T cells in Susac syndrome. In the study overall: Patients with Susac syndrome were therapy-naive, on corticosteroids, or on intravenous immunoglobulin alone at the time that blood was drawn.

RNA amounts of roughly 0.5 to 1 ug underwent reverse transcription with random hexamers. With immunoSEQ multiplex PCR, TCR beta CDR3 was amplified across 54 Vbeta and 13 Jbeta. MiXCR was run by TCRdb on the immunoSEQ multiplex PCR reads, yielding one entry per CDR3 protein. The sample carries 95,000 to 150,000 distinct CDR3 sequences, 96% recorded once. The germline V and J ends were trimmed by 2 bases and 4 bases, with 6 bases remaining between them. Germline assignment: CDR1 LGHDT and CDR2 YNNKEL (reference sequence). CDR3 length: 13 amino acids. Sequencing was carried out using CD4+ T cells from PBMCs. The clonotype originates from a human donor with Susac syndrome. This chain connects TRBV3-1 to TRBJ1-5; no clear D. The CDR3 sequence: CASSQSRNQPQHF. CDR3 nucleotides: TGTGCCAGCAGCCAATCCCGAAATCAGCCCCAGCATTTT. The full variable domain, completed using reference TRBV3-1 and TRBJ1-5, is DTAVSQTPKYLVTQMGNDKSIKCEQNLGHDTMYWYKQDSKKFLKIMFSYNNKELIINETVPNRFSPKSPDKAHLNLHINSLELGDSAVYFCASSQSRNQPQHFGDGTRLSIL.